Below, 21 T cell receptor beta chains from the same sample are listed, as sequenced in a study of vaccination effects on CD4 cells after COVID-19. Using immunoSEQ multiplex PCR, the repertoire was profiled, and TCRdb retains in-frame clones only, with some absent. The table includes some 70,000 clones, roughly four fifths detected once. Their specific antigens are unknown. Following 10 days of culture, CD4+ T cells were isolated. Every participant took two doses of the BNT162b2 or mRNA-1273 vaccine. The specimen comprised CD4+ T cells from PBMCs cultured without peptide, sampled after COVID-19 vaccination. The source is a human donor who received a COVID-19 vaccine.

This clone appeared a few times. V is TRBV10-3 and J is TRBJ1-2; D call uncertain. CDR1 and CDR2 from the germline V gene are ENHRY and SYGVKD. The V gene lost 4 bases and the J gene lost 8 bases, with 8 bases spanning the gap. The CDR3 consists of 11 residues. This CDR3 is CAISVAGGYTF. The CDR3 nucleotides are TGTGCCATCAGTGTCGCGGGCGGCTACACCTTC.

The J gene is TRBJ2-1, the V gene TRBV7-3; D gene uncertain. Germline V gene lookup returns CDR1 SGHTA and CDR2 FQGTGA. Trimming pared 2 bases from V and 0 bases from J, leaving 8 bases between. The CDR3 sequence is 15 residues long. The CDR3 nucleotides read TGTGCCAGCAGCTTAGGGCCCACCTCCTACAATGAGCAGTTCTTC. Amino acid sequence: CASSLGPTSYNEQFF.

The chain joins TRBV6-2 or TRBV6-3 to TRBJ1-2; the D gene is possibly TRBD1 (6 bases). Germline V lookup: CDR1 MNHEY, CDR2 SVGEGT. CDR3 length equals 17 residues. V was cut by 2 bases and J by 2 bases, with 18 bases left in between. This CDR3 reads CASSYILRDTKNYGYTF. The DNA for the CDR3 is TGTGCCAGCAGTTACATCCTCAGGGACACAAAAAACTATGGCTACACCTTC.

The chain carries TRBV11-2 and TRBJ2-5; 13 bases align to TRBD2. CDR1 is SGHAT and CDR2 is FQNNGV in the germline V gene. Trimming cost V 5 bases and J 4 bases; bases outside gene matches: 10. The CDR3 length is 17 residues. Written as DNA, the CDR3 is TGTGCCAGCAGCCCCCGCCAGGGACTAGCGGGGCGAGAGACCCAGTACTTC. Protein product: CASSPRQGLAGRETQYF.

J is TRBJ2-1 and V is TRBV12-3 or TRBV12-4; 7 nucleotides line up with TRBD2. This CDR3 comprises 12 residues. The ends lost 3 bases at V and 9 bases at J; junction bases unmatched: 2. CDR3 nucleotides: TGTGCCAGCAGTTTGGGGGGGAGTGAGCAGTTCTTC. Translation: CASSLGGSEQFF.

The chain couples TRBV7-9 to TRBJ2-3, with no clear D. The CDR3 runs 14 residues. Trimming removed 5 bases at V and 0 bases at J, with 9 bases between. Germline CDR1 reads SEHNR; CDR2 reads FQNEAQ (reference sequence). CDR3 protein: CASSLTSSTDTQYF. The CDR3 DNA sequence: TGTGCCAGCAGCCTTACTTCTAGCACAGATACGCAGTATTTT. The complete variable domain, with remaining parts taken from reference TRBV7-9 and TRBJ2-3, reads DTGVSQNPRHKITKRGQNVTFRCDPISEHNRLYWYRQTLGQGPEFLTYFQNEAQLEKSRLLSDRFSAERPKGSFSTLEIQRTEQGDSAMYLCASSLTSSTDTQYFGPGTRLTVL.

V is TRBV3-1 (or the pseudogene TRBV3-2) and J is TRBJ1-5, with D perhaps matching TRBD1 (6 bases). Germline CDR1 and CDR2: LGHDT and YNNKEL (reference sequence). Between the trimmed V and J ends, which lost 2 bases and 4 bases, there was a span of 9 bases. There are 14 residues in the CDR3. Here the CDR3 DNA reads TGTGCCAGCAGCCAACAGGGGTTGAATCAGCCCCAGCATTTT. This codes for CASSQQGLNQPQHF.

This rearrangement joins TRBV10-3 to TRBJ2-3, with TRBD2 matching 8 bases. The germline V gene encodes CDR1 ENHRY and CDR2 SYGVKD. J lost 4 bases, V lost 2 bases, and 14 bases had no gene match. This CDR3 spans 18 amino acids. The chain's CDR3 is CAISEPPGTRVFPDTQYF. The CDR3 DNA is TGTGCCATCAGTGAGCCACCCGGGACTAGGGTTTTTCCAGATACGCAGTATTTT.

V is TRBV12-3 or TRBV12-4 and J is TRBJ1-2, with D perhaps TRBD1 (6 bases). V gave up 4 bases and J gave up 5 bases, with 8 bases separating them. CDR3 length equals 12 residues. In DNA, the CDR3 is TGTGCCAGCAGTTCTCAGGGGTATGGCTACACCTTC. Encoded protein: CASSSQGYGYTF.

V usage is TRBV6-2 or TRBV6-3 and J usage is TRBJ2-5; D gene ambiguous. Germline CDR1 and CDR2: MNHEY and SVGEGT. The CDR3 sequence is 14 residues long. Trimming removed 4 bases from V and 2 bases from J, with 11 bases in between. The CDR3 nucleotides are TGTGCCAGCAGTTCCAACTATGTTCAAGAGACCCAGTACTTC. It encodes CASSSNYVQETQYF.

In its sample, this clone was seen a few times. The CDR3 sequence: CASSLGPSGETQYF. The CDR3 bases are TGCGCCAGCAGCTTGGGTCCTAGCGGGGAGACCCAGTACTTC. V and J are TRBV5-1 and TRBJ2-5; 8 positions agree with TRBD2. Germline V gene data show CDR1 as SGHRS and CDR2 as YFSETQ. V shed 0 bases and J 5 bases; nucleotides not matched to a gene: 3. The CDR3 totals 14 residues.

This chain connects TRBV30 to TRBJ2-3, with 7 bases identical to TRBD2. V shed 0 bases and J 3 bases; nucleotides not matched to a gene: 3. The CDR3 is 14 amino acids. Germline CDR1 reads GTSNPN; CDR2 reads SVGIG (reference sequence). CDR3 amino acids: CAWSVSRGTDTQYF. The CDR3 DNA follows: TGTGCCTGGAGTGTTTCGCGGGGGACAGATACGCAGTATTTT.

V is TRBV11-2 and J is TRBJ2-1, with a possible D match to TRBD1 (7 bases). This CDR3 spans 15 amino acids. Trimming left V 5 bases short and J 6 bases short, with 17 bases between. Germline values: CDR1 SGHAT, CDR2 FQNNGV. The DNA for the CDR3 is TGTGCCAGCAGCCTCAGGGGGACTTCGGGCAATGAGCAGTTCTTC. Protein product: CASSLRGTSGNEQFF.

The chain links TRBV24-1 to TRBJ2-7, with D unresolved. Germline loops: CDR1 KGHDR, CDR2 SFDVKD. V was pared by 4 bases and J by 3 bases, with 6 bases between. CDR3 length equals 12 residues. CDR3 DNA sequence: TGTGCCACCAGTGACCACTACTACGAGCAGTACGTC. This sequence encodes CATSDHYYEQYV.

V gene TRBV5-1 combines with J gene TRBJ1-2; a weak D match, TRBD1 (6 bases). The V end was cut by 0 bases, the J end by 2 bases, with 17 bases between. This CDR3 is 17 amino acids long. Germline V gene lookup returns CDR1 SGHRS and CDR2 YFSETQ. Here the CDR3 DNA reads TGCGCCAGCAGCTTGGTATACGCGGGGGCCCTCAACTATGGCTACACCTTC. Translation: CASSLVYAGALNYGYTF. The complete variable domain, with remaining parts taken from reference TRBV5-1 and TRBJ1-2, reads KAGVTQTPRYLIKTRGQQVTLSCSPISGHRSVSWYQQTPGQGLQFLFEYFSETQRNKGNFPGRFSGRQFSNSRSEMNVSTLELGDSALYLCASSLVYAGALNYGYTFGSGTRLTVV.

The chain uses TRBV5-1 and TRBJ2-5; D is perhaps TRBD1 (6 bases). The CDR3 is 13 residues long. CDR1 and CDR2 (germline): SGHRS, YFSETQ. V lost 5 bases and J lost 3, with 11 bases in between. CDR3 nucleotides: TGCGCCAGCAGGGGGGCCGGGGAAGAGACCCAGTACTTC. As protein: CASRGAGEETQYF.

The CDR3 spells CASSPGVGQENQPQHF. The DNA of the CDR3 is TGCGCCAGCAGCCCCGGGGTGGGACAGGAAAATCAGCCCCAGCATTTT. The chain is built from TRBV10-2 and TRBJ1-5, with TRBD1 matching over 8 bases. Germline assignment: CDR1 WSHSY and CDR2 SAAADI. The CDR3 length is 16 residues. Trimming took 6 bases from V and 4 from J; bases not matched to a gene: 11.

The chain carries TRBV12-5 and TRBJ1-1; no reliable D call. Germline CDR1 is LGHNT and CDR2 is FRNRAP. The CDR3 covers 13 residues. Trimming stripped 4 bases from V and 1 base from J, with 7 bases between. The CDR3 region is CASGSDSNTEAFF. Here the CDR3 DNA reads TGTGCTAGTGGTTCGGACTCGAACACTGAAGCTTTCTTT.

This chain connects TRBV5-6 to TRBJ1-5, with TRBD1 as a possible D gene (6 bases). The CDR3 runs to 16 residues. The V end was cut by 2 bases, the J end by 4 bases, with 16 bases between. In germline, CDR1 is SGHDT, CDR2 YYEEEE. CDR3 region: CASSFYRVIGNQPQHF. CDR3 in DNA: TGTGCCAGCAGCTTTTACAGGGTAATCGGAAATCAGCCCCAGCATTTT.

Written as DNA, the CDR3 is TGTGCCAGCAAGGACGAGCAGTACGTC. It specifies CASKDEQYV. The chain carries TRBV6-4 and TRBJ2-7; no clear D gene. This CDR3 is 9 amino acids long. Per the germline V gene, CDR1 is MRHNA and CDR2 is SNTAGT. The ends were cut back, 7 bases at V and 5 bases at J, with 3 bases in the middle.

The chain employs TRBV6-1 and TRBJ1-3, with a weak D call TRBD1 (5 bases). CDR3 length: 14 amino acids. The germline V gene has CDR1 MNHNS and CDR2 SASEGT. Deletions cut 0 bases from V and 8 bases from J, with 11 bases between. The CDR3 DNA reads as TGTGCCAGCAGTGAAGCGCTTCGGGGGGACACCATATATTTT. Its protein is CASSEALRGDTIYF.